This T cell receptor (beta chain) stems from a study of human T cells and chemical hapten exposure. Study outcomes and limitations: Versus controls, expanded TCRs had significantly more large CDR3 similarity clusters.

Via MiXCR, TCRdb re-called the RACE reads, giving one row per CDR3 protein. The data contain about 120,000 distinct CDR3 sequences, 13% of them singletons. Time point indicated: pre-sensitization, week 0. The treatment is: therapeutic diphenylcyclopropenone sensitization with weekly scalp DPC. Concerning this clonotype: Its cognate antigen is unknown.

Sequencing was performed on whole blood, taken in connection with sensitization to the hapten diphenylcyclopropenone (DPC). This clonotype was obtained from a woman aged 18-30 years with alopecia areata. Some clones in this sample may be carry-over from other donors' samples.

The CDR3 coding sequence is TGTGCCATCAGTGAGTCCAGGGGGCTGGCCAAAAACATTCAGTACTTC. Its translation: CAISESRGLAKNIQYF. The chain links TRBV10-3 to TRBJ2-4; the match to TRBD1 covers 8 bases. The germline V gene encodes CDR1 ENHRY and CDR2 SYGVKD. V lost 0 bases and J lost 1; bases outside the gene matches: 2. The CDR3 consists of 16 residues.